The present T cell receptor (beta chain) was sequenced within a study of regulatory T cells in long-lasting Graves disease. Sequencing libraries for TCR beta were prepared with iRepertoire HTBI primers and Arm-PCR of CDR3 regions. Using its own MiXCR run on the multiplex PCR reads, TCRdb lists one record per CDR3 protein. Of roughly 610,000 distinct CDR3 sequences listed, 16% were seen once; the top ten hold 12%. Germline assignment: CDR1 MDHEN and CDR2 SYDVKM. The V end was cut by 2 bases, the J end by 0 bases, with 8 bases between. The CDR3 contains 16 residues. The time point was: newly diagnosed GD, antithyroid drugs for less than 3 months. RNA extracted from PBMCs served as the sequencing template. This clonotype occurred a few times. Antigen unknown. Study results and limitations: Persistent Graves' disease cases displayed lower TCR diversity than newly diagnosed ones.

These data also featured in a second study, about T cells in Graves' hyperthyroidism and ophthalmopathy. From that report: Researchers barred patients who had uncontrolled infection, other autoimmune disease, pregnancy or lactation.

This clonotype was obtained from a man younger than 35 with Graves disease. The genes are TRBV28 and TRBJ2-6; D unclear. Source: peripheral blood mononuclear cells (PBMCs), taken at new diagnosis, from a patient treated with antithyroid drugs. The CDR3 here is CASSLSTVSGANVLTF. CDR3 DNA: TGTGCCAGCAGTTTAAGCACAGTCTCTGGGGCCAACGTCCTGACTTTC.